One and the same sample provided the 4 T cell receptor beta chains below, sequenced in a study of CD8 T cells in ankylosing spondylitis. Overall study results and limits: What seemed typical of ankylosing spondylitis blood was a TCR beta motif built from about 8 highly homologous variants.

Their specific antigens are unknown. MiXCR was run by TCRdb on the 5' RACE reads, yielding one entry per CDR3 protein. The table includes about 440,000 distinct CDR3 sequences, approximately 17% detected once. Sequenced material: blood, either unsorted or a sorted T cell fraction (not recorded which). These receptors were collected from a male donor with ankylosing spondylitis.

The chain recombines TRBV18 with TRBJ2-2; D gene unclear. Trimming stripped 1 base from V and 7 bases from J, with 4 bases between. Germline CDR1 and CDR2: KGHSH and LQKENI. The CDR3 has 12 residues. CDR3 region: CASSPRIGELFF. CDR3 DNA: TGTGCCAGCTCACCACGAATCGGGGAGCTGTTTTTT.

This clonotype was counted a few times. V usage is TRBV29-1 and J usage is TRBJ2-3; no reliable D call. Per germline, CDR1 SQVTM and CDR2 ANQGSEA. Trimming stripped 2 bases from V and 2 bases from J, with 5 bases between. This CDR3 spans 12 amino acids. The CDR3 DNA sequence: TGCAGCGTTGAAACGGACACAGATACGCAGTATTTT. Protein: CSVETDTDTQYF.

This clonotype was counted only a few times. The rearrangement joins TRBV19 to TRBJ1-5; unclear D gene. Per the germline V gene, CDR1 is LNHDA and CDR2 is SQIVND (reference sequence). V lost 3 bases to trimming and J lost 6 bases, with 15 bases between them. The CDR3 sequence is 15 residues long. Here the CDR3 DNA reads TGTGCCAGTAGTATCGGGTCGTCGGGAGTTCAGCCCCAGCATTTT. Amino acid sequence: CASSIGSSGVQPQHF.

This clonotype was counted ten times or more. The chain combines TRBV10-3 with TRBJ1-1; 8 nucleotides line up with TRBD1. With V trimmed by 0 bases and J by 0 bases, 9 bases remained unmatched. Germline assignment: CDR1 ENHRY and CDR2 SYGVKD. This CDR3 is built from 18 residues. CDR3 in amino acids: CAISESGQGRMMNTEAFF. As DNA, the CDR3 is TGTGCCATCAGTGAGTCAGGACAGGGAAGGATGATGAACACTGAAGCTTTCTTT.